The present entry profiles one T cell receptor beta chain with its context. Its antigen is unidentified. The CDR3 spans 12 residues. Trimming removed 8 bases from V and 4 bases from J, with 10 bases in between. Germline CDR1 SNHLY, CDR2 FYNNEI. The sample originates from a study of T cell responses to AZD1222 COVID-19 vaccine. General study findings and limits: Recipients of two AZD1222 doses showed rising Spike-specific TCR breadth and depth.

Measured with immunoSEQ multiplex PCR; TCRdb has only the in-frame clones, and not every one. The sample carries 150,000 or so clones, around 88% recorded once. V gene TRBV2 combines with J gene TRBJ2-3; tentative D call: TRBD1 (6 bases). This sequence was found in an adult in good health. Sequences were derived from peripheral blood, sampled on day 0 of AZD1222 vaccination. In DNA form, the CDR3 reads TGTGCCAGCCACAGGGAGCCAGATACGCAGTATTTT. It yields the protein CASHREPDTQYF. Using reference TRBV2 and TRBJ2-3 for the parts outside the CDR3, the full variable domain is EPEVTQTPSHQVTQMGQEVILRCVPISNHLYFYWYRQILGQKVEFLVSFYNNEISEKSEIFDDQFSVERPDGSNFTLKIRSTKLEDSAMYFCASHREPDTQYFGPGTRLTVL.